This T cell receptor (beta chain) was sequenced during a study of cytomegalovirus exposure and HLA in healthy donors. Study conclusions and caveats: Among TCR beta chains of equal frequency, HLA-associated ones were more clonally expanded in a later analysis. One cluster of highly shared sequence variants probably arose as a sequencing artifact. CMV serostatus was the only recorded immune exposure for donors. For cytomegalovirus status, the classifier reportedly gave diagnoses with high specificity and sensitivity.

13 Jbeta primers and 60 Vbeta primers were used for the PCR. The table came from immunoSEQ multiplex PCR; TCRdb's copy has only in-frame clones and leaves some out. Altogether 130,000 to 150,000 clones are present, around 80% being singletons, with the ten largest covering roughly 2.9%. This clone has just one count. Its antigen remains unknown. The CDR3 has 14 amino acids. Germline values: CDR1 PRHDT, CDR2 FYEKMQ (reference sequence). Trimming pared 1 base from V and 4 bases from J, leaving 8 bases between. Sequencing input: PBMCs. The chain employs TRBV13 and TRBJ2-1, with D unclear. The sequence came from a female donor in good health and CMV-seronegative. In nucleotides, the CDR3 is TGTGCCAGCAGCTTAGACTACGAATACAATGAGCAGTTCTTC. This translates into CASSLDYEYNEQFF.